The following is a TCR beta chain sequence with its context. Its antigen remains unidentified. No base-level quality is on record; no much larger clone is a single base apart. Collaborating institutions collected whole blood in K2EDTA tubes following their own protocols. For TCRbeta analysis, collaborators shipped samples in one of three forms: frozen whole blood, isolated PBMCs, or DNA extracted from either of those sample types. The immunoSEQ Assay, a bias-controlled multiplex PCR, was used to amplify TCRbeta CDR3 regions from genomic DNA. The study's processing was this. The number of nucleated cells in each sample was estimated from the amplification of reference gene primers within the assay. Sequence reads were collapsed and filtered to measure the absolute abundance of every unique TCRbeta CDR3 rearrangement. For each sample, productive Simpson clonality was calculated by taking the square root of Simpson's diversity index across productive rearrangements. Sourced from immuneACCESS, this table was stored by TCRdb with only in-frame sequences that have V and J called. A share of the clones is absent; for the studies checked, an unresolved V gene accounts for under half, and the remainder has no known explanation. V and J calls and clone size are given by that table; D and trimming were obtained from the DNA. This sample lists approximately 91,000 clones; approximately 80% were detected once. The ten largest clones represent 6% to 8.5% of the sample.

CDR1 and CDR2 (GTSNPN, SVGIG) derive from the germline V gene (reference sequence). Trimming leaves V shorter by 2 bases and J shorter by 7 bases, with the junction holding 11 bases beyond the gene matches. The CDR3, cysteine through phenylalanine, is 15 amino acids long. Of the read, only the CDR3 DNA is kept; its 45 bases are in frame from base 1. The data are from a study of blood T cell repertoires in COVID-19 (dated by TCRdb to 2020 to 2022). Looking at the study overall: Collaborator samples came from the United States, Italy and Spain and covered acute and convalescent phases of COVID-19. The material from the prospective study consisted of cDNA or gDNA derived from T cells, B-cell-depleted T cells, or PBMCs. Deeply sampled blood TCRbeta repertoires from subjects exposed to, actively infected with, or recovered from COVID-19 were included in the dataset. A freely available public database, intended as a resource for researchers studying the immune response to SARS-CoV-2, is where the repertoires were released. The samples were drawn from two sources: the first 160 participants of the ongoing ImmuneRACE study, and some 1,300 subjects contributed by 6 global collaborators. Nearly every sample came with metadata listing a de-identified subject ID, COVID-19 status, age in years and sex. Where available, HLA class I and class II types were taken from metadata supplied by the sample provider and were not determined by assay-based typing.

Summary of the overall study and its limitations: Clinical and demographic metadata were provided uncurated, with the amount varying by source and participant.

The rearranged segments are TRBV30 and TRBJ2-1, and 7 junction bases match TRBD1. The specimen sequenced was peripheral blood. The clonotype originates from a man aged 65 to 79 with acute or convalescent COVID-19. The sequence in DNA is TGTGCCTGGAGTATTACCAGGGGGACGGGTAATGAGCAGTTCTTC. It encodes CAWSITRGTGNEQFF.